This T cell receptor (beta chain) was observed in a study of T cell repertoires in cytomegalovirus infection. Across the whole study: CMV infection and matching HLA type were both indicated by public TCR beta signatures.

Germline V gene sequence: CDR1 MNHNS, CDR2 SASEGT. The CDR3 has 15 residues. V was pared by 5 bases and J by 6 bases, with 20 bases between. About this clonotype itself: The antigen is not known.

Study outcomes and limitations: The cumulative frequency of public TCR beta families identified carriers of CMV plus the relevant HLA. HLA-C-restricted CMV clonotypes gave the most frequent clonotype in two of eight donors.

TCRdb used MiXCR to reprocess the reads, holding one entry per CDR3 protein. This repertoire shows under 50,000 distinct CDR3 sequences, more than 20% found once; its top ten account for approximately 17%. The chain is built from TRBV6-1 and TRBJ2-7; D is perhaps TRBD1 (7 bases). Source material: PBMCs, sequenced either directly or after in vitro stimulation (not recorded which). This clonotype was obtained from a human donor in good health (CMV status not recorded). Some clones in this sample may be carry-over from other donors' samples. CDR3 sequence: CASSHGQAGGPEQYF. CDR3 DNA sequence: TGTGCCAGCAGTCATGGACAGGCCGGAGGGCCCGAGCAGTACTTC.